This T cell receptor beta chain was recorded in a study of response to subunit inactivated influenza vaccine. Findings and caveats of the study: It was suggested by the authors that few new T cells are recruited by each seasonal influenza vaccination.

TCRdb redid the calling of the RT-PCR reads with MiXCR, one entry per CDR3 protein. Of about 540,000 distinct CDR3 sequences listed, approximately 22% are singletons. This clonotype was found many times. Its specificity is not known. Germline V gene lookup returns CDR1 SGHAT and CDR2 FQNNGV. The CDR3 is made up of 18 amino acids. Deletions cut 5 bases from V and 1 base from J, with 23 bases between. This same sample was also taken into another study, of T cells expressing NK-cell markers. This second report adds: Researchers built TCR beta cDNA using 5'RACE template switching with UMIs. Each TCR beta repertoire originated in sorted T cells that were CD3+CD56+NKG2C+, CD3+CD56+NKG2C- or CD3+CD56-NKG2C+. Top CD8+ clonotypes included the dominant CD3+CD56+NKG2C+ clonotypes in six donors. Expanded NKG2C+ T cell clones had unclear HCMV specificity.

This receptor was identified in a man aged 50 to 60 who received an inactivated influenza vaccine. This sample comprised CD4+ T cells sorted from PBMCs, obtained roughly 12 days after vaccination. The chain has TRBV11-2 and TRBJ1-2; perhaps TRBD1 as D (6 bases). The CDR3 loop is CASSARTRRTDVNYGYTF. The CDR3 nucleotides are TGTGCCAGCAGCGCCCGCACCAGAAGGACAGACGTTAACTATGGCTACACCTTC. Full variable domain (remainder filled in from reference TRBV11-2 and TRBJ1-2): EAGVAQSPRYKIIEKRQSVAFWCNPISGHATLYWYQQILGQGPKLLIQFQNNGVVDDSQLPKDRFSAERLKGVDSTLKIQPAKLEDSAVYLCASSARTRRTDVNYGYTFGSGTRLTVV.